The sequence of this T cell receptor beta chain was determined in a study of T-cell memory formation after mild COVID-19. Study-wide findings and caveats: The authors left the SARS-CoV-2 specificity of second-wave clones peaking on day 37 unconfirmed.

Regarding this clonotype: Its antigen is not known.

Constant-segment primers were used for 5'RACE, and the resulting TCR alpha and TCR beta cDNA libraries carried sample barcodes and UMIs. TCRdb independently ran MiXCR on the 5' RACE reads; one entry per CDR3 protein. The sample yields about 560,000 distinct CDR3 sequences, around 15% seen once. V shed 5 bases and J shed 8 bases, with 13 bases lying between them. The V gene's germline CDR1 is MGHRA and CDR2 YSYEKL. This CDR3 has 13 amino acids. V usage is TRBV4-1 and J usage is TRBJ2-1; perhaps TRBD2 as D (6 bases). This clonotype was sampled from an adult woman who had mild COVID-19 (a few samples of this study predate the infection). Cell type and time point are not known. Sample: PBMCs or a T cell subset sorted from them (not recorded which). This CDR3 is CASSSGSRYEQFF. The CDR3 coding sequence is TGCGCCAGCAGCTCCGGGAGTCGGTATGAGCAGTTCTTC.